These 13 T cell receptor beta chains share one sample of origin, sequenced in a study of shared clonotypes between healthy human individuals. Sequencing used immunoSEQ multiplex PCR; TCRdb keeps in-frame clones, though not all of them. The sample carries some 2,100,000 clones, more than 85% recorded once. Naive CD8 cells comprised CD45RO-negative, CCR7-positively selected cells, excluding terminally differentiated effector memory CD45RA+ cells. Sample: naive CD8+ T cells from PBMCs. The receptors were gathered from a man younger than 30 in good health. Some clones in this sample may be carry-over from other donors' samples.

V is TRBV11-1 and J is TRBJ2-7; TRBD1 might be the D (5 bases). The V and J ends lost 1 base and 1 base respectively, with 14 bases between them. This CDR3 is 16 amino acids long. Germline-derived CDR1 and CDR2 are SGHAT and FQDESV (reference sequence). CDR3 nucleotide sequence: TGTGCCAGCAGCTTAGAACCCAGGGTCCTTTCCTACGAGCAGTACTTC. Translated, it gives CASSLEPRVLSYEQYF.

The chain has TRBV30 and TRBJ1-1, with D hard to call. This CDR3 has 10 amino acids. The germline gives CDR1 GTSNPN, CDR2 SVGIG (reference sequence). With 7 bases removed from V and 6 bases from J, the gap between germline ends came to 9 bases. DNA of the CDR3: TGTGCCTCCCGGACGCCTGAAGCTTTCTTT. Translated: CASRTPEAFF.

The rearrangement links TRBV6-6 to TRBJ2-7, with 12 bases identical to TRBD2. CDR1 and CDR2 from the germline V gene are MNHNY and SVGAGI (reference sequence). Trimming took 2 bases from V and 3 from J; bases not matched to a gene: 5. This CDR3 has 16 residues. For the CDR3, the DNA is TGTGCCAGCAGTTACCCAAGACTAGCGGGAGTCTACGAGCAGTACTTC. This encodes CASSYPRLAGVYEQYF.

CDR3 in DNA: TGCGCCAGCAGCCAGGGGGTAGGGAACCAAGAGACCCAGTACTTC. It translates to CASSQGVGNQETQYF. The chain combines TRBV4-1 with TRBJ2-5; either TRBD1 or TRBD2 may fit D (5 bases each). This CDR3 comprises 15 residues. The V end was cut by 3 bases, the J end by 0 bases, with 11 bases between. Germline V gene lookup returns CDR1 MGHRA and CDR2 YSYEKL.

The chain links TRBV5-6 to TRBJ2-1; perhaps TRBD2 as D (5 bases). CDR3 length: 18 amino acids. Germline lookup yields CDR1 SGHDT and CDR2 YYEEEE. The V end was cut by 0 bases, the J end by 1 base, with 17 bases between. The CDR3: CASSLGRLSVSSYNEQFF. In DNA, the CDR3 is TGTGCCAGCAGCTTGGGACGTCTTAGCGTTAGTTCCTACAATGAGCAGTTCTTC.

This clone has only one observation. The chain links TRBV27 to TRBJ2-2; 11 positions agree with TRBD1. With 4 bases clipped from V and 4 bases from J, the junction kept 5 bases outside the gene matches. Germline V lookup: CDR1 MNHEY, CDR2 SMNVEV (reference sequence). The CDR3 covers 16 residues. CDR3 coding DNA: TGTGCCAGCAGTTACCGGACAGGGGGCAGCACCGGGGAGCTGTTTTTT. Translating gives CASSYRTGGSTGELFF.

Remarks on this clone: This CDR3 is also generated by other DNA sequences in the sample. This rearrangement joins TRBV19 to TRBJ2-2, with TRBD1 matching 8 bases. V lost 9 bases and J lost 2; bases outside the gene matches: 2. Germline assignment: CDR1 LNHDA and CDR2 SQIVND (reference sequence). CDR3 length equals 13 residues. The CDR3 loop reads CASGTGNTGELFF. CDR3 nucleotide sequence: TGTGCCAGCGGGACAGGTAACACCGGGGAGCTGTTTTTT.

Concerning this clone: The same CDR3 can be traced to other DNA sequences in this sample. The V call is TRBV6-6, the J call TRBJ2-5; no reliable D call. Germline-derived CDR1 and CDR2 are MNHNY and SVGAGI (reference sequence). V lost 0 bases and J lost 5, with 4 bases in between. This CDR3 region has 12 residues. The CDR3 bases are TGTGCCAGCAGTTACTCTCGTGAGACCCAGTACTTC. As protein: CASSYSRETQYF.

There are a few counts of this clone. The rearrangement joins TRBV27 to TRBJ1-1; weak D call: TRBD1 (6 bases). Germline CDR1 reads MNHEY; CDR2 reads SMNVEV (reference sequence). Trimming stripped 6 bases from V and 0 bases from J, with 8 bases between. The CDR3 is 13 amino acids. Here the CDR3 DNA reads TGTGCCAGCAGACGGACAGTGAACACTGAAGCTTTCTTT. This translates into CASRRTVNTEAFF.

V and J are TRBV7-9 and TRBJ2-2, with D possibly TRBD2 on 6 matching bases. The CDR3 covers 16 residues. Trimming pared 5 bases from V and 0 bases from J, leaving 13 bases between. In germline, CDR1 is SEHNR, CDR2 FQNEAQ (reference sequence). The CDR3 loop reads CASSPKEGPNTGELFF. The DNA of the CDR3 is TGTGCCAGCAGCCCCAAGGAGGGGCCGAACACCGGGGAGCTGTTTTTT.

The rearrangement joins TRBV19 to TRBJ2-1, with D perhaps matching TRBD1 (5 bases). The CDR3 is 12 amino acids. The germline gives CDR1 LNHDA, CDR2 SQIVND (reference sequence). Trimming shortened V by 5 bases and J by 6 bases, and 8 bases separated the two germline ends. The CDR3 region is CASSSGFNEQFF. CDR3 sequence (DNA): TGTGCCAGTAGTTCAGGGTTCAATGAGCAGTTCTTC.

Turning to this clone: At the DNA level, this CDR3 is encoded by other sequences in the same sample as well. This CDR3 reads CASSPGQSSYNEQFF. As DNA, the CDR3 is TGTGCCAGCAGTCCCGGACAGAGCTCCTACAATGAGCAGTTCTTC. The chain joins TRBV27 to TRBJ2-1, with a tentative D call TRBD1 (6 bases). The CDR3 contains 15 residues. Trimming stripped 5 bases from V and 0 bases from J, with 11 bases between. Looked up from germline, CDR1 is MNHEY and CDR2 is SMNVEV (reference sequence).

V and J are TRBV11-2 and TRBJ2-7; D could derive from TRBD1 or TRBD2 (6 bases each). The CDR3 is 14 residues long. Germline V gene lookup returns CDR1 SGHAT and CDR2 FQNNGV. V dropped 7 bases and J dropped 5 bases, with 18 bases sitting between them. CDR3 in amino acids: CASTLTGANHEQYF. CDR3 nucleotide sequence: TGTGCCAGCACCCTCACGGGGGCTAACCACGAGCAGTACTTC.